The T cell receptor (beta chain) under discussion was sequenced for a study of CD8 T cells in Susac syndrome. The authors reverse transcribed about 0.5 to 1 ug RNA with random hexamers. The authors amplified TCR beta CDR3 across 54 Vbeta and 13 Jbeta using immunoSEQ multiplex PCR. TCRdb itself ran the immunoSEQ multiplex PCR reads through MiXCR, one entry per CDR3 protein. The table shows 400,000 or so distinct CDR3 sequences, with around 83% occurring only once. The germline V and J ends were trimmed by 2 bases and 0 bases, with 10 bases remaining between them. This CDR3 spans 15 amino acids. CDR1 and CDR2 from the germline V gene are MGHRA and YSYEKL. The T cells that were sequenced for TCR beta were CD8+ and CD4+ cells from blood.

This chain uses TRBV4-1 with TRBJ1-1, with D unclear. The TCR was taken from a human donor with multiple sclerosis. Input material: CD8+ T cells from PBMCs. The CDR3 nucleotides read TGCGCCAGCAGCCAATGGCGGATGATGAACACTGAAGCTTTCTTT. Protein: CASSQWRMMNTEAFF.